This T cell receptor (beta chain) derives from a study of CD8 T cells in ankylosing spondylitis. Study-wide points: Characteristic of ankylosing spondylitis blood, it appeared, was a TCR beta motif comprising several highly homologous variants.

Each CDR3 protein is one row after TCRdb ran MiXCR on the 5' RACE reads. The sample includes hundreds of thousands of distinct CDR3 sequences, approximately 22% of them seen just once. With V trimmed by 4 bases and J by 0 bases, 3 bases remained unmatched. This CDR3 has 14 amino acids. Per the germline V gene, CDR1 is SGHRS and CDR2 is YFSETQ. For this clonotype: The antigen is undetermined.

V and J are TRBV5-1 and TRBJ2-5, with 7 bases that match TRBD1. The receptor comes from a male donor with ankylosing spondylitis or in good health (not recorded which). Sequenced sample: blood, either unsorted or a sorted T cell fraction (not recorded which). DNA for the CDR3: TGCGCCAGCAGCACCGGGACAGACCAAGAGACCCAGTACTTC. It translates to CASSTGTDQETQYF. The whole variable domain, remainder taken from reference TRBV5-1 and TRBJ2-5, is KAGVTQTPRYLIKTRGQQVTLSCSPISGHRSVSWYQQTPGQGLQFLFEYFSETQRNKGNFPGRFSGRQFSNSRSEMNVSTLELGDSALYLCASSTGTDQETQYFGPGTRLLVL.